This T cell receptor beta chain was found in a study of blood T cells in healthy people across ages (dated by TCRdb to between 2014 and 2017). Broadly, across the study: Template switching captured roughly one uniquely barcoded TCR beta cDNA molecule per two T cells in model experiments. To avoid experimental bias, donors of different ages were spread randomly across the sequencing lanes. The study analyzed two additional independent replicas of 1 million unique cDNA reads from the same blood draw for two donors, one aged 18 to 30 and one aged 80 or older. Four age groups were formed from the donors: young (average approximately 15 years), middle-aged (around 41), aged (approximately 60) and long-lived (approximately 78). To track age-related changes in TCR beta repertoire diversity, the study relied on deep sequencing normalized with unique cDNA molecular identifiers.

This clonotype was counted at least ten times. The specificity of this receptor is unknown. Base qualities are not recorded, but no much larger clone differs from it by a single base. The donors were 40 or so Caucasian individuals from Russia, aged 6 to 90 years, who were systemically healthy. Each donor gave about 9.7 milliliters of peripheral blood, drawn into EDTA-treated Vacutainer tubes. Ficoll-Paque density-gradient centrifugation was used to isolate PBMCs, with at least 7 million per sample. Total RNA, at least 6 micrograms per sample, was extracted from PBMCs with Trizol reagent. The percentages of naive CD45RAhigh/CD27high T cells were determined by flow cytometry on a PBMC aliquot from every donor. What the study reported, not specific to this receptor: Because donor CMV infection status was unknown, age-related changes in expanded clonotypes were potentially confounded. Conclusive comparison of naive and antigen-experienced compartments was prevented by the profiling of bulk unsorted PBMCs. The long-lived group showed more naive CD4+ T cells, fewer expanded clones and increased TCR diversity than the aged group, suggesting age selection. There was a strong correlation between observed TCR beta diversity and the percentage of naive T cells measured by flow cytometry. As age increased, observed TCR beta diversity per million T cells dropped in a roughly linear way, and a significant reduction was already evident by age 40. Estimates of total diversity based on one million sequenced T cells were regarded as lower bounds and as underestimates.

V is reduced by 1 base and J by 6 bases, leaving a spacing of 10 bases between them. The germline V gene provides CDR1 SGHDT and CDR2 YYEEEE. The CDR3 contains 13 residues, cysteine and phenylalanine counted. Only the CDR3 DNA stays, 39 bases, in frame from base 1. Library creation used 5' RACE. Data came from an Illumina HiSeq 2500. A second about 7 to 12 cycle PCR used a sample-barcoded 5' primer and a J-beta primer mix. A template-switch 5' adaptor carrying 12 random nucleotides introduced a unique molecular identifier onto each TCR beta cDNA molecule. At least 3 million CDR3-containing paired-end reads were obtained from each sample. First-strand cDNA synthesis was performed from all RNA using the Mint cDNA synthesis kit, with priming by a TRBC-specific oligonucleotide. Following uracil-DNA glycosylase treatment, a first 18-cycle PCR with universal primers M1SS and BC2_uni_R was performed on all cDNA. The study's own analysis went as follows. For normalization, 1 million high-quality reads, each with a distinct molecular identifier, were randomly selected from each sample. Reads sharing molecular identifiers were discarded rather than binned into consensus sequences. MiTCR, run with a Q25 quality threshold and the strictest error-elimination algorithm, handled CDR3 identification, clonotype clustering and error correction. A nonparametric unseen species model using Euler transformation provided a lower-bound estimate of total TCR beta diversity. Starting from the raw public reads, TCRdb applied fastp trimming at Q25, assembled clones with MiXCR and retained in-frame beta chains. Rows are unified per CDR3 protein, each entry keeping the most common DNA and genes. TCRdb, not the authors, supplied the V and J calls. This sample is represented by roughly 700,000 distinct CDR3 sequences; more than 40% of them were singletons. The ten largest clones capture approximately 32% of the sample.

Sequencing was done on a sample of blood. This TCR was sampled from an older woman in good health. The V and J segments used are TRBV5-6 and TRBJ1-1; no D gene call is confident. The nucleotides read TGTGCCAGCAGCTTGACCCTGGGCTCTGAAGCTTTCTTT. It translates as CASSLTLGSEAFF. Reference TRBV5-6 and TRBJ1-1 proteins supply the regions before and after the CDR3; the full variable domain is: DAGVTQSPTHLIKTRGQQVTLRCSPKSGHDTVSWYQQALGQGPQFIFQYYEEEERQRGNFPDRFSGHQFPNYSSELNVNALLLGDSALYLCASSLTLGSEAFFGQGTRLTVV.